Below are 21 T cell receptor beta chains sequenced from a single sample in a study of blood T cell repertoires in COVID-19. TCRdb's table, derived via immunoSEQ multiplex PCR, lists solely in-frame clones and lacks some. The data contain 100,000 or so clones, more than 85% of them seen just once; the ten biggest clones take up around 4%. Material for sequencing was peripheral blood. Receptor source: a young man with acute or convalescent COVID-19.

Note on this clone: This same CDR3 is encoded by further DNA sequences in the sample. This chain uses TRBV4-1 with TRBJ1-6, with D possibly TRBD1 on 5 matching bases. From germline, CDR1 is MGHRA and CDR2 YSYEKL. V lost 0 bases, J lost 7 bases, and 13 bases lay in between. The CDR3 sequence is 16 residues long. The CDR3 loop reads CASSQDSQGRNSPLHF. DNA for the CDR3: TGCGCCAGCAGCCAAGATTCGCAGGGCCGAAATTCACCCCTCCACTTT.

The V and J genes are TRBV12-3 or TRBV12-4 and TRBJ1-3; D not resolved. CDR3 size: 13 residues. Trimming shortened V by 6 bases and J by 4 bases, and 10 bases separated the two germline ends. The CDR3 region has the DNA TGTGCCAGCAGGCCATCACTCGGAAACACCATATATTTT. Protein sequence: CASRPSLGNTIYF.

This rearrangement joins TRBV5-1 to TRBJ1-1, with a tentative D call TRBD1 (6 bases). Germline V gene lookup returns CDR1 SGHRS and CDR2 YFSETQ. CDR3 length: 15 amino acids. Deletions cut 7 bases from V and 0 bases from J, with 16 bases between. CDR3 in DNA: TGCGCCAGCTCGTATCTCGACAGGTTGAACACTGAAGCTTTCTTT. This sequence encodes CASSYLDRLNTEAFF.

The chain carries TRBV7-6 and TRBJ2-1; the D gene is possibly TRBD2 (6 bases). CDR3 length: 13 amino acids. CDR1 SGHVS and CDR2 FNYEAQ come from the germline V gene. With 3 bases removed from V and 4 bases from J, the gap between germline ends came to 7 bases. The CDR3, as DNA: TGTGCCAGCAGCTTTGGGACTTACAATGAGCAGTTCTTC. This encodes CASSFGTYNEQFF.

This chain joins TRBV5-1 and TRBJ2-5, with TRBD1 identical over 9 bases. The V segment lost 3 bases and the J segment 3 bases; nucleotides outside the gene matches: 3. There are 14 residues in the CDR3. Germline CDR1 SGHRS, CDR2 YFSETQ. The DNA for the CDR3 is TGCGCCAGCAGCTCGGACAGGGGAAAAGAGACCCAGTACTTC. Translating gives CASSSDRGKETQYF.

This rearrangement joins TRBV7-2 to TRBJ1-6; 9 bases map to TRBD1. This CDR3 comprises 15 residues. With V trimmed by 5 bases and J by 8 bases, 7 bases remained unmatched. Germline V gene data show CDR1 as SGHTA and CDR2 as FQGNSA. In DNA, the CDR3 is TGTGCCAGCAGCCTCCTTGGGACAGGGTATTCACCCCTCCACTTT. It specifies CASSLLGTGYSPLHF.

As DNA, the CDR3 is TGTGCCAGCAGCTTAACTACAGGGGTTAATGAAAAACTGTTTTTT. As protein: CASSLTTGVNEKLFF. The chain is built from TRBV7-6 and TRBJ1-4, with 7 positions matching TRBD1. CDR3 length: 15 amino acids. The germline CDR1 and CDR2 sequences are SGHVS and FNYEAQ. With 2 bases clipped from V and 4 bases from J, the junction kept 4 bases outside the gene matches.

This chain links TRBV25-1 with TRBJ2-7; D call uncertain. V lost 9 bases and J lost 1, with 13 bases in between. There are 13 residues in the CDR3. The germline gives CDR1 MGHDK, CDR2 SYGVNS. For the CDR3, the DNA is TGTGCCAGTACCGGGTTTTTATCCTACGAGCAGTACTTC. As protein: CASTGFLSYEQYF.

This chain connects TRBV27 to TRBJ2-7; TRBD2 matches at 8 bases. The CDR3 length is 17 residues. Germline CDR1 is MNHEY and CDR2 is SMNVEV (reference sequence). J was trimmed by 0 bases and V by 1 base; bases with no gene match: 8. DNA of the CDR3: TGTGCCAGCAGTTTATTCGGGAGGGCACCTTTCTCCTACGAGCAGTACTTC. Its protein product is CASSLFGRAPFSYEQYF.

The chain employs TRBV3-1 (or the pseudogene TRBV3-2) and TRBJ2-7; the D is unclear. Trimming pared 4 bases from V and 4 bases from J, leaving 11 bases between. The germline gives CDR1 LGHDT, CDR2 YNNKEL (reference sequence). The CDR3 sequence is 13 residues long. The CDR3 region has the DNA TGTGCCAGCAGCCCAGGCAGAAGTTACGAGCAGTACTTC. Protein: CASSPGRSYEQYF.

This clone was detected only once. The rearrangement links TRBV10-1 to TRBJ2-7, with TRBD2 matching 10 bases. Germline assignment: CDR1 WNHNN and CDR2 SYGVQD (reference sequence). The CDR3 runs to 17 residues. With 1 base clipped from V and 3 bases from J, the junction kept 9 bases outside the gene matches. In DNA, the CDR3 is TGCGCCAGCAGTGAGTTAGGGCCTAGCGGGAGCTTCTACGAGCAGTACTTC. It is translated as CASSELGPSGSFYEQYF.

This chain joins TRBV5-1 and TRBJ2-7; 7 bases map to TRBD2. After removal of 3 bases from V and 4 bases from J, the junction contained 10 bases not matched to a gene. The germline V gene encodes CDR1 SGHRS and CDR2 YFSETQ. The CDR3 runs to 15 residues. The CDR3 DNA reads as TGCGCCAGCAGCTCCGTAGCGGGCCGGGGGTACGAGCAGTACTTC. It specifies CASSSVAGRGYEQYF.

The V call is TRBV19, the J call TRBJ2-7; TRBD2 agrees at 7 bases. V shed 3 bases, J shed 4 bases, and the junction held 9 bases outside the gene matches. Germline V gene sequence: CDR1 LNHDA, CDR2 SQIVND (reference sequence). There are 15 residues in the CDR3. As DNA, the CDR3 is TGTGCCAGTAGTATGTTCTGGGGGAGGGAATACGAGCAGTACTTC. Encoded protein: CASSMFWGREYEQYF.

CDR3 sequence: CASSPQDRGLSEAFF. CDR3 coding DNA: TGTGCCAGCTCACCACAGGACAGGGGGCTCTCTGAAGCTTTCTTT. The chain carries TRBV18 and TRBJ1-1; 11 bases agree with TRBD1. CDR1 is KGHSH, CDR2 LQKENI, per germline. After removal of 1 base from V and 6 bases from J, the junction contained 4 bases not matched to a gene. The CDR3 extends over 15 amino acids.

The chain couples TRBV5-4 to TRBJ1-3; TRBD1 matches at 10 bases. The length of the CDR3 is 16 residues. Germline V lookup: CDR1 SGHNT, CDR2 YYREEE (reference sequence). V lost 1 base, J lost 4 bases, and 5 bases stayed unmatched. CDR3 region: CASSLTTGGTGNTIYF. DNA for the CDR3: TGTGCCAGCAGCTTGACGACAGGGGGCACAGGAAACACCATATATTTT.

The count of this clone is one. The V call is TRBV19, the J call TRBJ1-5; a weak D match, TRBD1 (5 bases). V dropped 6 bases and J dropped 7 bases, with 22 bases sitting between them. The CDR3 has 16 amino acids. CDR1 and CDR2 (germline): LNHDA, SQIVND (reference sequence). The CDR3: CASSAFRTLRAQPQHF. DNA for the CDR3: TGTGCCAGTAGCGCCTTTCGGACATTACGCGCCCAGCCCCAGCATTTT.

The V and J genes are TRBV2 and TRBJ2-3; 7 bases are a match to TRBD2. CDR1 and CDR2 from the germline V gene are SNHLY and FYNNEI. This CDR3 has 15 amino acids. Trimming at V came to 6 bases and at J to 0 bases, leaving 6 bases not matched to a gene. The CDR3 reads CASSPVSGSTDTQYF. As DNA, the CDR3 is TGTGCCAGCAGCCCGGTTAGCGGGAGCACAGATACGCAGTATTTT. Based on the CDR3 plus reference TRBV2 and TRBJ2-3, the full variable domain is EPEVTQTPSHQVTQMGQEVILRCVPISNHLYFYWYRQILGQKVEFLVSFYNNEISEKSEIFDDQFSVERPDGSNFTLKIRSTKLEDSAMYFCASSPVSGSTDTQYFGPGTRLTVL.

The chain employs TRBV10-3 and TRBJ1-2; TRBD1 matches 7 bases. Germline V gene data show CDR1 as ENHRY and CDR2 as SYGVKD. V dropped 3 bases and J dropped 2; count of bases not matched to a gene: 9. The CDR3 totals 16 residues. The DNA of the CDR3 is TGTGCCATCAGTGATGGCAGGGGGGCCTCCAACTATGGCTACACCTTC. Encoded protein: CAISDGRGASNYGYTF.

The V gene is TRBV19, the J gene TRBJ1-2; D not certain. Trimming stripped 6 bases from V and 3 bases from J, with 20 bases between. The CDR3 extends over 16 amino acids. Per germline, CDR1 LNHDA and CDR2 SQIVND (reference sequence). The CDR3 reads CASRYSHGRSDYGYTF. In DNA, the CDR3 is TGTGCCAGTAGATACAGCCATGGTCGGTCTGACTATGGCTACACCTTC.

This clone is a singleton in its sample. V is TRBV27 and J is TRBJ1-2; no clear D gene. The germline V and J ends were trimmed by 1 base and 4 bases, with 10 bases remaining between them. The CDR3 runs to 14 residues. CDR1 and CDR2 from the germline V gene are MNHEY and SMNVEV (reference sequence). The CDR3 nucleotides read TGTGCCAGCAGTTTATTCGGCGGACTCTATGGCTACACCTTC. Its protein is CASSLFGGLYGYTF.

The CDR3 loop reads CATSDSRGSTDTQYF. The DNA for the CDR3 is TGTGCCACCAGTGATTCACGGGGGAGCACAGATACGCAGTATTTT. This rearrangement joins TRBV24-1 to TRBJ2-3; the D gene is possibly TRBD2 (6 bases). The length of the CDR3 is 15 residues. CDR1 KGHDR and CDR2 SFDVKD come from the germline V gene. Between the trimmed V and J ends, which lost 2 bases and 0 bases, there was a span of 8 bases.